This TCR beta chain was captured in a study of T cell responses to AZD1222 COVID-19 vaccine. General study results and limits: A reported finding is that nearly half of spike-specific TCRs target unmutated variant regions. Across spike, vaccine-associated CD4 TCRs were found, dominant at 160-218 and 743-854. Baseline seropositivity occurred in only a handful of AZD1222 recipients. Females outnumbered males among donors, who were mostly white British; clonal diversity was possibly underestimated.

As concerns this clone: Its antigen is unknown.

Generated by immunoSEQ multiplex PCR, the TCRdb table keeps only in-frame clones and is missing some. The sample has about 140,000 clones; approximately 89% are singletons. Trimming stripped 4 bases from V and 3 bases from J, with 12 bases between. This CDR3 spans 14 amino acids. Germline lookup yields CDR1 SQVTM and CDR2 ANQGSEA. V usage is TRBV29-1 and J usage is TRBJ1-4; possible D gene TRBD1, 5 bases. The source is an adult who received the AZD1222 COVID-19 vaccine. This specimen consisted of peripheral blood, obtained 28 days after the second AZD1222 dose. CDR3 bases: TGCAGCGTTGGGGGGAAATTGGCTAATGAAAAACTGTTTTTT. It specifies CSVGGKLANEKLFF.